One sample yielded the 32 T cell receptor beta chains listed below, sequenced in a study of blood T cell repertoires in COVID-19. Assay: immunoSEQ multiplex PCR; the TCRdb copy retains only in-frame clones and omits some. The table records 50,000 to 70,000 clones, approximately 86% of them present only once. Input material: peripheral blood. These receptors all stem from a man aged 55 to 70 with acute or convalescent COVID-19.

The chain is built from TRBV7-8 and TRBJ1-4; TRBD1 is a possible D gene (6 bases). V was shortened by 5 bases and J by 0 bases, with 16 bases between the two germline ends. Germline V gene data show CDR1 as SGHVS and CDR2 as FQNEAQ. This CDR3 is built from 17 residues. CDR3 residues: CASSPQGIPATNEKLFF. The CDR3 DNA follows: TGTGCCAGCAGCCCTCAGGGGATCCCTGCAACTAATGAAAAACTGTTTTTT.

The chain employs TRBV19 and TRBJ1-6; D perhaps matches TRBD1 (5 bases). Per the germline V gene, CDR1 is LNHDA and CDR2 is SQIVND (reference sequence). This CDR3 spans 14 amino acids. V shed 8 bases and J shed 7 bases, with 15 bases lying between them. The CDR3, as DNA: TGTGCCAGTTCTAAACCGGGACTCAATTCACCCCTCCACTTT. This sequence encodes CASSKPGLNSPLHF. Using reference TRBV19 and TRBJ1-6 for the parts outside the CDR3, the full variable domain is DGGITQSPKYLFRKEGQNVTLSCEQNLNHDAMYWYRQDPGQGLRLIYYSQIVNDFQKGDIAEGYSVSREKKESFPLTVTSAQKNPTAFYLCASSKPGLNSPLHFGNGTRLTVT.

This sequence joins TRBV6-5 and TRBJ1-4; D is unclear. Germline CDR1 MNHEY, CDR2 SVGAGI. The V end lost 9 bases, the J end lost 5 bases, and 13 bases lay between the germline ends. The CDR3 spans 13 residues. CDR3 sequence (DNA): TGTGCCAGTACCAGGCACTTAAATGAAAAACTGTTTTTT. Translated, it gives CASTRHLNEKLFF.

The chain has TRBV9 and TRBJ2-7; no reliable D call. Germline-derived CDR1 and CDR2 are SGDLS and YYNGEE. V shed 4 bases and J shed 0 bases, with 11 bases lying between them. CDR3 size: 14 residues. Here the CDR3 DNA reads TGTGCCAGCAGCCGCACTACCAGCTCCTACGAGCAGTACTTC. The encoded protein is CASSRTTSSYEQYF.

This sequence joins TRBV5-1 and TRBJ2-4; D possibly corresponds to TRBD1 (6 bases). The CDR3 is made up of 15 amino acids. The V end lost 0 bases, the J end lost 3 bases, and 10 bases lay between the germline ends. CDR1 and CDR2 from the germline V gene are SGHRS and YFSETQ. CDR3 in amino acids: CASSLEVGGKNIQYF. The CDR3 DNA sequence: TGCGCCAGCAGCTTGGAAGTAGGGGGCAAAAACATTCAGTACTTC. Variable domain in full (rest from reference TRBV5-1 and TRBJ2-4): KAGVTQTPRYLIKTRGQQVTLSCSPISGHRSVSWYQQTPGQGLQFLFEYFSETQRNKGNFPGRFSGRQFSNSRSEMNVSTLELGDSALYLCASSLEVGGKNIQYFGAGTRLSVL.

This chain connects TRBV18 to TRBJ1-5, with D perhaps TRBD1 (5 bases). Between the trimmed V and J ends, which lost 2 bases and 10 bases, there was a span of 12 bases. CDR1 and CDR2 from the germline V gene are KGHSH and LQKENI. This CDR3 spans 13 amino acids. This CDR3 is CASSPNGGDPQHF. Here the CDR3 DNA reads TGTGCCAGCTCACCAAATGGGGGGGACCCCCAGCATTTT.

This rearrangement joins TRBV11-2 to TRBJ2-7; no clear D. Germline CDR1 and CDR2: SGHAT and FQNNGV. Trimming cost V 4 bases and J 4 bases, with 14 bases left between them. The length of the CDR3 is 14 residues. The CDR3 coding sequence is TGTGCCAGCAGCTCCACTTACCCTAGTTACGAGCAGTACTTC. Translating it yields CASSSTYPSYEQYF.

Only one count was recorded for this clone. The V and J genes are TRBV28 and TRBJ2-7; TRBD2 matches at 11 bases. V was pared by 4 bases and J by 2 bases, with 4 bases of the junction left unmatched. This CDR3 comprises 15 residues. Germline-derived CDR1 and CDR2 are MDHEN and SYDVKM. CDR3 region: CASSSGTSGAYEQYF. The DNA for the CDR3 is TGTGCCAGCAGTTCTGGGACTAGCGGCGCCTACGAGCAGTACTTC.

This CDR3 is CATSDPTVAGEGLKQYF. Written as DNA, the CDR3 is TGTGCCACCAGTGATCCGACAGTAGCGGGAGAGGGGCTCAAGCAGTACTTC. The rearrangement joins TRBV24-1 to TRBJ2-7; TRBD2 aligns across 9 bases. V shed 3 bases, J shed 8 bases, and the junction held 16 bases outside the gene matches. CDR3 length: 17 residues. CDR1 is KGHDR and CDR2 is SFDVKD in the germline V gene.

The gene calls are TRBV2 and TRBJ2-5, with 7 bases lining up with TRBD1. The CDR3 consists of 13 residues. Trimming took 7 bases from V and 2 from J; bases not matched to a gene: 4. Germline V gives CDR1 SNHLY, CDR2 FYNNEI. The CDR3 here is CASKGTAQETQYF. The CDR3 nucleotides are TGTGCCAGCAAAGGGACAGCACAAGAGACCCAGTACTTC.

This chain uses TRBV27 with TRBJ1-5, with D possibly TRBD1 on 5 matching bases. The CDR3 contains 17 residues. V lost 1 base and J 1 base, leaving 14 bases between the germline ends. Germline assignment: CDR1 MNHEY and CDR2 SMNVEV (reference sequence). In nucleotides, the CDR3 is TGTGCCAGCAGTTTATTGGGTCAGGGAGGGAGCAATCAGCCCCAGCATTTT. Translating it yields CASSLLGQGGSNQPQHF.

The chain has TRBV7-2 and TRBJ1-5; D not certain. The V and J ends lost 5 bases and 11 bases respectively, with 19 bases between them. In germline, CDR1 is SGHTA, CDR2 FQGNSA. This CDR3 has 14 residues. The CDR3 protein is CASSKSRVVGAQHF. The CDR3 nucleotides are TGTGCCAGCAGCAAAAGCCGGGTCGTCGGGGCCCAGCATTTT.

This clone was observed a few times. The chain joins TRBV6-5 to TRBJ1-2; D is unresolved. Per germline, CDR1 MNHEY and CDR2 SVGAGI. The length of the CDR3 is 12 residues. Between the trimmed V and J ends, which lost 8 bases and 5 bases, there was a span of 12 bases. The CDR3, as DNA: TGTGCCAGCTATGGGCCGATATATGGCTACACCTTC. Its protein product is CASYGPIYGYTF.

V gene TRBV6-2 or TRBV6-3 combines with J gene TRBJ1-5; D possibly corresponds to TRBD1 (5 bases). Germline V gives CDR1 MNHEY, CDR2 SVGEGT. This CDR3 comprises 16 residues. The ends were cut back, 4 bases at V and 3 bases at J, with 16 bases in the middle. The CDR3 coding sequence is TGTGCCAGCAGTTCACCCGGGGGGTTTTCCAATCAGCCCCAGCATTTT. It encodes CASSSPGGFSNQPQHF.

The rearrangement joins TRBV24-1 to TRBJ2-2, with 8 bases that match TRBD1. V shed 5 bases, J shed 5 bases, and the junction held 9 bases outside the gene matches. The length of the CDR3 is 16 residues. Germline CDR1 reads KGHDR; CDR2 reads SFDVKD. The DNA of the CDR3 is TGTGCCACCAGTGGGTCCGGACAGGGCTATACCGGGGAGCTGTTTTTT. The encoded protein is CATSGSGQGYTGELFF.

This chain connects TRBV7-3 to TRBJ2-1, with 9 bases aligning to TRBD2. V lost 5 bases to trimming and J lost 7 bases; unmatched junction nucleotides: 3. From germline, CDR1 is SGHTA and CDR2 FQGTGA. This CDR3 region has 13 residues. The CDR3 loop is CASSPSGRNEQFF. CDR3 nucleotides: TGTGCCAGCAGCCCGAGCGGGAGGAATGAGCAGTTCTTC.

The chain employs TRBV28 and TRBJ2-7, with D perhaps TRBD1 (5 bases). CDR1 is MDHEN and CDR2 is SYDVKM in the germline V gene. The CDR3 is made up of 14 amino acids. With 2 bases removed from V and 7 bases from J, the gap between germline ends came to 15 bases. This CDR3 is CASSLDGAGGEQYF. The CDR3, as DNA: TGTGCCAGCAGTTTAGATGGGGCCGGTGGTGAGCAGTACTTC.

The chain is built from TRBV30 and TRBJ2-7, with 11 bases fitting TRBD2. Germline CDR1 and CDR2: GTSNPN and SVGIG (reference sequence). V was clipped by 2 bases and J by 0 bases; unmatched bases: 3. The CDR3 runs 15 residues. CDR3 nucleotides: TGTGCCTGGAGTCTTGGGACTAGCGGCTCCTACGAGCAGTACTTC. The encoded protein is CAWSLGTSGSYEQYF.

This clone occurred once. The rearrangement joins TRBV3-1 (or the pseudogene TRBV3-2) to TRBJ1-1; no clear D gene. The CDR3 is 12 residues long. Deletions cut 5 bases from V and 3 bases from J, with 7 bases between. Per germline, CDR1 LGHDT and CDR2 YNNKEL (reference sequence). CDR3 loop: CASSEEDTEAFF. CDR3 in DNA: TGTGCCAGCAGCGAGGAAGACACTGAAGCTTTCTTT.

This clone was recorded a few times. The rearrangement joins TRBV7-9 to TRBJ1-1, with 11 bases identical to TRBD1. The J segment lost 10 bases and the V segment lost 4 bases, leaving 5 bases of the junction unmatched. From germline, CDR1 is SEHNR and CDR2 FQNEAQ (reference sequence). This CDR3 is 13 amino acids long. CDR3 sequence: CASSSGQGAVAFF. Here the CDR3 DNA reads TGTGCCAGCAGCTCCGGACAGGGGGCGGTAGCTTTCTTT.

In its sample, this clone was seen once. The chain carries TRBV11-2 and TRBJ1-3, with D unresolved. The V end lost 8 bases, the J end lost 2 bases, and 10 bases lay between the germline ends. The CDR3 contains 13 residues. Per germline, CDR1 SGHAT and CDR2 FQNNGV. The CDR3 DNA reads TGTGCCAGCCGTCCCCCCGCTGGAAACACCATATATTTT. Its translation: CASRPPAGNTIYF.

The chain couples TRBV10-3 to TRBJ2-7; the match to TRBD1 covers 12 bases. The V gene's germline CDR1 is ENHRY and CDR2 SYGVKD. After removal of 8 bases from V and 5 bases from J, the junction contained 4 bases not matched to a gene. This CDR3 contains 13 residues. CDR3 region: CAIGGQGAHEQYF. The CDR3 DNA follows: TGTGCCATCGGGGGACAGGGGGCCCACGAGCAGTACTTC.

CDR3: CASSERAGGGDSNQPQHF. The CDR3 nucleotides are TGTGCCAGCAGTGAAAGGGCAGGGGGAGGCGATAGCAATCAGCCCCAGCATTTT. This chain links TRBV2 with TRBJ1-5, with 7 bases identical to TRBD1. The CDR3 contains 18 residues. Germline trimming cut 2 bases from V and 0 bases from J; bases unmatched to any gene: 10. In germline, CDR1 is SNHLY, CDR2 FYNNEI. Using reference TRBV2 and TRBJ1-5 for the parts outside the CDR3, the full variable domain is EPEVTQTPSHQVTQMGQEVILRCVPISNHLYFYWYRQILGQKVEFLVSFYNNEISEKSEIFDDQFSVERPDGSNFTLKIRSTKLEDSAMYFCASSERAGGGDSNQPQHFGDGTRLSIL.

The V and J genes are TRBV18 and TRBJ2-7; maybe TRBD2 (5 bases). From germline, CDR1 is KGHSH and CDR2 LQKENI. The CDR3 runs 15 residues. V was trimmed by 3 bases and J by 1 base, leaving 13 bases between them. The CDR3 DNA reads TGTGCCAGCTCACCGGCGGTAGCGCCATCCTACGAGCAGTACTTC. Protein sequence: CASSPAVAPSYEQYF.

The chain uses TRBV4-1 and TRBJ2-1; no clear D gene. The CDR3 sequence is 15 residues long. Germline-derived CDR1 and CDR2 are MGHRA and YSYEKL. V was pared by 4 bases and J by 3 bases, with 13 bases between. The CDR3 DNA reads TGCGCCAGCAGCCCCGTTGCGGTGGGCTACAATGAGCAGTTCTTC. Its translation: CASSPVAVGYNEQFF.

The genes are TRBV5-4 and TRBJ1-1; 7 bases match TRBD1. CDR3 length equals 14 residues. Germline-derived CDR1 and CDR2 are SGHNT and YYREEE (reference sequence). With 5 bases clipped from V and 1 base from J, the junction kept 5 bases outside the gene matches. For the CDR3, the DNA is TGTGCCAGCAGTCCGACAGGGAGGAACACTGAAGCTTTCTTT. Translating it yields CASSPTGRNTEAFF.

V gene TRBV25-1 combines with J gene TRBJ2-7; D may be TRBD2 (5 bases). The CDR3 contains 15 residues. V was pared by 6 bases and J by 6 bases, with 21 bases between. Germline V gene sequence: CDR1 MGHDK, CDR2 SYGVNS. CDR3 sequence (DNA): TGTGCCAGCAGGGGCGGGCAGCTCAAGGTCGGCGAGCAGTACTTC. It is translated as CASRGGQLKVGEQYF.

V gene TRBV15 combines with J gene TRBJ2-1, with D maybe TRBD1 (6 bases). Trimming shortened V by 1 base and J by 6 bases, and 7 bases separated the two germline ends. In germline, CDR1 is LNHNV, CDR2 YYDKDF (reference sequence). The CDR3 spans 13 residues. CDR3 nucleotide sequence: TGTGCCACCAGCAGAGGCAGGGGCAATGAGCAGTTCTTC. It encodes CATSRGRGNEQFF.

This rearrangement joins TRBV5-1 to TRBJ2-7; 7 bases are a match to TRBD2. The germline V gene has CDR1 SGHRS and CDR2 YFSETQ. The V segment lost 0 bases and the J segment 0 bases; nucleotides outside the gene matches: 3. This CDR3 region has 15 residues. The CDR3: CASSLEASGSYEQYF. CDR3 in DNA: TGCGCCAGCAGCTTGGAGGCTAGCGGCTCCTACGAGCAGTACTTC.

The chain recombines TRBV5-1 with TRBJ2-3, with TRBD2 matching 11 bases. The CDR3 runs to 17 residues. The trim removed 3 bases at V and 2 bases at J, leaving 8 bases unmatched. Germline CDR1 reads SGHRS; CDR2 reads YFSETQ. The CDR3 reads CASSWVAGGAATDTQYF. In DNA form, the CDR3 reads TGCGCCAGCAGCTGGGTAGCGGGAGGGGCCGCCACAGATACGCAGTATTTT.

In this sample, this clone turned up a few times. The V gene is TRBV11-2, the J gene TRBJ1-2; no clear D gene. The CDR3 is 13 amino acids. Between the trimmed V and J ends, which lost 4 bases and 9 bases, there was a span of 15 bases. Germline lookup yields CDR1 SGHAT and CDR2 FQNNGV. The CDR3 spells CASSSRLTVSYTF. DNA for the CDR3: TGTGCCAGCAGCTCGCGACTGACTGTTAGCTACACCTTC.

The chain employs TRBV7-9 and TRBJ1-2; weak D call: TRBD1 (6 bases). The V end was cut by 2 bases, the J end by 5 bases, with 9 bases between. This CDR3 comprises 13 residues. Looked up from germline, CDR1 is SEHNR and CDR2 is FQNEAQ (reference sequence). The CDR3 DNA follows: TGTGCCAGCAGCTTAAATGGACAGTATGGCTACACCTTC. This codes for CASSLNGQYGYTF.